Below are 10 T cell receptor beta chains sequenced from a single sample in a study of T-cell reconstitution after alpha-beta-depleted transplantation in children. Unique molecular identifiers were incorporated into the prepared TCRbeta library. MiXCR was run by TCRdb on the PCR reads, yielding one entry per CDR3 protein. The repertoire holds 250,000 to 300,000 distinct CDR3 sequences, about a tenth seen once, with just under 7.5% in the top ten. The source material was PBMCs, sampled before TCRalphabeta/CD19-depleted stem cell transplant. These receptors were collected from a boy in the first two years of life with acute myeloid leukemia, due to receive a stem cell transplant.

This clonotype was recorded many times. The chain uses TRBV7-2 and TRBJ2-3, with D tentatively TRBD1 or TRBD2 (7 bases each). The V gene lost 0 bases and the J gene lost 2 bases, with 18 bases spanning the gap. Per germline, CDR1 SGHTA and CDR2 FQGNSA. CDR3 length: 18 residues. CDR3 sequence (DNA): TGTGCCAGCAGCTTAGCCCCAGGGGGGGGCTCACTCACAGATACGCAGTATTTT. It specifies CASSLAPGGGSLTDTQYF.

This clonotype was detected ten times or more. The rearrangement uses TRBV5-1 and TRBJ1-2, with a possible D match to TRBD1 (6 bases). The CDR3 runs 14 residues. The germline CDR1 and CDR2 sequences are SGHRS and YFSETQ. V lost 3 bases and J 4 bases, leaving 13 bases between the germline ends. DNA of the CDR3: TGCGCCAGCAGCTCGTTACAGGGCGCCTATGGCTACACCTTC. Translated: CASSSLQGAYGYTF.

This clonotype was counted many times. The chain carries TRBV12-3 or TRBV12-4 and TRBJ1-3; D remains unclear. There are 14 residues in the CDR3. V lost 5 bases, J lost 4 bases, and 12 bases lay in between. In DNA form, the CDR3 reads TGTGCCAGCAGTCTCAGGAGCGGCGGAAACACCATATATTTT. Its protein product is CASSLRSGGNTIYF.

This clonotype occurred many times. The chain is built from TRBV20-1 and TRBJ2-4; D is perhaps TRBD2 (6 bases). V gave up 0 bases and J gave up 5 bases, with 17 bases separating them. CDR1 DFQATT and CDR2 SNEGSKA come from the germline V gene (reference sequence). The CDR3 length is 16 residues. CDR3 sequence (DNA): TGCAGTGCTAGAGATCTTCTAGCGACCACGGAAAACATTCAGTACTTC. This encodes CSARDLLATTENIQYF.

The rearrangement joins TRBV30 to TRBJ1-1, with D unclear. The CDR3 has 13 residues. V lost 2 bases and J 1 base, leaving 8 bases between the germline ends. In germline, CDR1 is GTSNPN, CDR2 SVGIG (reference sequence). The chain's CDR3 is CAWSIQENTEAFF. CDR3 bases: TGTGCCTGGAGTATCCAGGAGAACACTGAAGCTTTCTTT.

This clonotype came up many times. V gene TRBV20-1 combines with J gene TRBJ2-3; the D gene is possibly TRBD2 (5 bases). The CDR3 runs 13 residues. Germline V gene data show CDR1 as DFQATT and CDR2 as SNEGSKA (reference sequence). Between the trimmed V and J ends, which lost 1 base and 1 base, there was a span of 6 bases. The CDR3 nucleotides are TGCAGTGCTAGAGGAGCGGGCACAGATACGCAGTATTTT. It encodes CSARGAGTDTQYF.

Turning to this clonotype: At one end the junction does not follow the germline gene, possibly because of a read error. The J gene is TRBJ2-7, the V gene TRBV20-1; D not resolved. The CDR3 has 13 amino acids. From germline, CDR1 is DFQATT and CDR2 SNEGSKA (reference sequence). In nucleotides, the CDR3 is TGCAGTGCTTCCCAGTACCCGCCCTACGAGCGGTACTTC. Protein: CSASQYPPYERYF.

This clonotype was counted ten times or more. The J gene is TRBJ2-7, the V gene TRBV28, with D unresolved. The CDR3 consists of 11 residues. V lost 7 bases and J 2 bases, leaving 6 bases between the germline ends. The V gene's germline CDR1 is MDHEN and CDR2 SYDVKM. For the CDR3, the DNA is TGTGCCAGCACTACCCCCTACGAGCAGTACTTC. Translating gives CASTTPYEQYF. The full variable domain, its missing parts supplied by reference TRBV28 and TRBJ2-7, is DVKVTQSSRYLVKRTGEKVFLECVQDMDHENMFWYRQDPGLGLRLIYFSYDVKMKEKGDIPEGYSVSREKKERFSLILESASTNQTSMYLCASTTPYEQYFGPGTRLTVT.

In this sample, this clonotype turned up many times. This chain connects TRBV6-5 to TRBJ1-1, with a possible D match to TRBD1 (6 bases). From germline, CDR1 is MNHEY and CDR2 SVGAGI. V was clipped by 6 bases and J by 1 base, with 9 bases between them. This CDR3 is 13 amino acids long. DNA of the CDR3: TGTGCCAGCAGCGTGACAGGGAACACTGAAGCTTTCTTT. Protein product: CASSVTGNTEAFF.

V and J are TRBV6-5 and TRBJ2-1, with D tentatively TRBD2 (5 bases). The CDR3 is made up of 15 amino acids. V gave up 5 bases and J gave up 1 base, with 12 bases separating them. In germline, CDR1 is MNHEY, CDR2 SVGAGI. The CDR3 region has the DNA TGTGCCAGCAGTCCCCAATGGAGGTCCTACAATGAGCAGTTCTTC. Encoded protein: CASSPQWRSYNEQFF.